Presented here are 5 T cell receptor beta chains from one specimen sequenced in a study of CD8 T cells in ankylosing spondylitis. TCRdb recomputed calls from the 5' RACE reads with MiXCR, one row per CDR3 protein. The data show 69,000 or so distinct CDR3 sequences, with approximately 5.3% seen just once and about 2% held by the top ten. Sequencing was performed on blood, either unsorted or a sorted T cell fraction (not recorded which). These TCRs come from a male donor with ankylosing spondylitis or in good health (not recorded which).

Ten or more counts support this clonotype. The chain links TRBV28 to TRBJ1-5; no definite D call. Trimming left V 0 bases short and J 2 bases short, with 8 bases between. The CDR3 contains 15 residues. Germline CDR1 reads MDHEN; CDR2 reads SYDVKM. In nucleotides, the CDR3 is TGTGCCAGCAGTTTATGGGGTGGAGGCAATCAGCCCCAGCATTTT. Translation gives CASSLWGGGNQPQHF. Variable domain in full (rest from reference TRBV28 and TRBJ1-5): DVKVTQSSRYLVKRTGEKVFLECVQDMDHENMFWYRQDPGLGLRLIYFSYDVKMKEKGDIPEGYSVSREKKERFSLILESASTNQTSMYLCASSLWGGGNQPQHFGDGTRLSIL.

The sample holds one count of this clonotype. The junction shows a germline mismatch at one end, possibly a read error. DNA of the CDR3: TGTGTCATCAGTGAGATGCGGGGGAACTACGAGCAGTACTTC. This sequence encodes CVISEMRGNYEQYF. J is TRBJ2-7 and V is TRBV10-3; 7 bases map to TRBD2. The CDR3 is made up of 14 amino acids. The germline gives CDR1 ENHRY, CDR2 SYGVKD.

This clonotype showed up many times. This chain uses TRBV20-1 with TRBJ1-2; 9 bases agree with TRBD1. The V and J ends lost 2 bases and 7 bases, in that order; junction bases with no gene match: 11. Germline V lookup: CDR1 DFQATT, CDR2 SNEGSKA (reference sequence). The CDR3 consists of 15 residues. The CDR3 loop reads CSARSEDRGEGGYTF. CDR3 bases: TGCAGTGCTAGATCTGAGGACAGGGGAGAGGGTGGCTACACCTTC.

This clonotype was picked up many times. The V gene is TRBV20-1, the J gene TRBJ2-7, with D tentatively TRBD1 (5 bases). Trimming stripped 3 bases from V and 6 bases from J, with 9 bases between. The CDR3 runs 11 residues. CDR1 and CDR2 from the germline V gene are DFQATT and SNEGSKA (reference sequence). The CDR3 DNA reads as TGCAGTGCTAGCAGGGTACCCGAGCAGTACTTC. Its translation is CSASRVPEQYF.

The sample holds many counts of this clonotype. In DNA form, the CDR3 reads TGTGCCAGCAGCTTGGACAGGGGATATGGCTACACCTTC. Translated, it gives CASSLDRGYGYTF. This sequence joins TRBV7-3 and TRBJ1-2; the match to TRBD1 covers 9 bases. The J segment lost 5 bases and the V segment lost 3 bases, leaving 1 base of the junction unmatched. CDR1 and CDR2 (germline): SGHTA, FQGTGA. This CDR3 region has 13 residues.